This TCR beta chain emerged from a study of blood T cell repertoires in COVID-19. The ends lost 5 bases at V and 7 bases at J; junction bases unmatched: 4. The CDR3 is 15 residues long. Germline V lookup: CDR1 ENHRY, CDR2 SYGVKD. Data came from immunoSEQ multiplex PCR; TCRdb stores just in-frame clones and leaves some out. The data show 150,000 to 200,000 clones, 87% seen once. This sequence was found in a man younger than 35 with active or convalescent COVID-19. Sequencing was done on a sample of peripheral blood. The J gene is TRBJ2-2, the V gene TRBV10-3, with 13 bases matching TRBD2. The CDR3 coding sequence is TGTGCCATCAGTACTAGCGGGGGGGCCGGCGGGGAGCTGTTTTTT. Its translation is CAISTSGGAGGELFF.